This passage covers 28 T cell receptor beta chains from one sample sequenced in a study of blood T cells in healthy people across ages. For the second PCR, which ran for 7 to 11 cycles, a sample-barcoded 5' primer and a J-beta primer mix were used. MiXCR was run by TCRdb on the 5' RACE reads, yielding one entry per CDR3 protein. The sample has roughly 560,000 distinct CDR3 sequences, 20% to 30% seen once. These data also formed part of another study, on T cells of mothers and their children.

The sequenced material came from blood. The receptors shown here come from a boy younger than 18 in good health.

The chain is built from TRBV24-1 and TRBJ2-1; D unclear. Deletions cut 5 bases from V and 7 bases from J, with 5 bases between. The CDR3 contains 11 residues. Germline CDR1 is KGHDR and CDR2 is SFDVKD. The CDR3 nucleotides read TGTGCCACCAGTGCTCGGAATGAGCAGTTCTTC. Residues: CATSARNEQFF.

The chain carries TRBV6-6 and TRBJ1-1; D remains unclear. CDR1 MNHNY and CDR2 SVGAGI come from the germline V gene (reference sequence). The CDR3 consists of 13 residues. Trimming took off 3 bases at V and 3 bases at J, with 8 bases between the two ends. DNA for the CDR3: TGTGCCAGCAGTTATGATCTCTACACTGAAGCTTTCTTT. This gives the protein CASSYDLYTEAFF.

The chain uses TRBV27 and TRBJ2-3, with 8 nucleotides matching TRBD2. Germline V gene data show CDR1 as MNHEY and CDR2 as SMNVEV (reference sequence). The CDR3 runs 16 residues. V shed 0 bases and J 0 bases; nucleotides not matched to a gene: 2. CDR3 in amino acids: CASSLSRGASTDTQYF. The CDR3 nucleotides read TGTGCCAGCAGTTTATCGCGGGGGGCAAGCACAGATACGCAGTATTTT.

V usage is TRBV4-3 and J usage is TRBJ2-2, with a tentative D call TRBD1 (6 bases). V gave up 1 base and J gave up 5 bases, with 11 bases separating them. From germline, CDR1 is LGHNA and CDR2 YSLEER. The CDR3 covers 15 residues. The CDR3 DNA reads TGCGCCAGCAGCCAAGTACAGGGAAGGACCGGGGAGCTGTTTTTT. The encoded protein is CASSQVQGRTGELFF.

A few counts support this clonotype. The rearrangement joins TRBV29-1 to TRBJ2-3, with D perhaps matching TRBD1 (5 bases). The germline gives CDR1 SQVTM, CDR2 ANQGSEA. This CDR3 is built from 17 residues. The V end lost 3 bases, the J end lost 0 bases, and 19 bases lay between the germline ends. The CDR3 here is CSVDGSDRLYSTDTQYF. Here the CDR3 DNA reads TGCAGCGTTGACGGGTCAGACAGACTTTACAGCACAGATACGCAGTATTTT.

The V call is TRBV7-9, the J call TRBJ2-1; 8 bases align to TRBD2. Trimming removed 5 bases from V and 7 bases from J; junction bases left unmatched: 10. Germline loops: CDR1 SEHNR, CDR2 FQNEAQ (reference sequence). There are 15 residues in the CDR3. CDR3 in amino acids: CASSPLAGSSNEQFF. The CDR3 DNA follows: TGTGCCAGCAGCCCCCTAGCGGGCTCCTCAAATGAGCAGTTCTTC.

The rearrangement uses TRBV5-6 and TRBJ1-1; possible D gene TRBD1, 5 bases. CDR1 SGHDT and CDR2 YYEEEE come from the germline V gene. With 5 bases removed from V and 4 bases from J, the gap between germline ends came to 12 bases. This CDR3 region has 13 residues. CDR3 in DNA: TGTGCCAGCAGGTCTCGGCAGGGCACTGAAGCTTTCTTT. Its protein is CASRSRQGTEAFF.

The chain recombines TRBV3-1 with TRBJ1-2, with 8 nucleotides matching TRBD1. V shed 8 bases, J shed 2 bases, and the junction held 4 bases outside the gene matches. Germline assignment: CDR1 LGHDT and CDR2 YNNKEL (reference sequence). This CDR3 has 13 residues. This CDR3 reads CASGQGPNYGYTF. Here the CDR3 DNA reads TGTGCCAGCGGACAGGGACCCAACTATGGCTACACCTTC.

J is TRBJ2-7 and V is TRBV27, with D perhaps TRBD1 (6 bases). This CDR3 contains 11 residues. Germline CDR1 is MNHEY and CDR2 is SMNVEV (reference sequence). The V end was cut by 5 bases, the J end by 7 bases, with 9 bases between. The chain's CDR3 is CASSRGQEQYF. In DNA form, the CDR3 reads TGTGCCAGCAGTAGAGGACAGGAGCAGTACTTC.

The rearrangement links TRBV6-1 to TRBJ1-1; D is uncertain. The CDR3 has 11 residues. V lost 10 bases, J lost 6 bases, and 12 bases lay in between. Germline V gene data show CDR1 as MNHNS and CDR2 as SASEGT. The CDR3 sequence is CAILAGAEAFF. DNA for the CDR3: TGTGCCATCCTTGCCGGAGCTGAAGCTTTCTTT.

This rearrangement joins TRBV5-1 to TRBJ2-5; 8 nucleotides align to TRBD1. CDR3 length: 15 amino acids. V shed 5 bases, J shed 4 bases, and the junction held 10 bases outside the gene matches. The germline CDR1 and CDR2 sequences are SGHRS and YFSETQ. The chain's CDR3 is CASSSYDRGSETQYF. The DNA for the CDR3 is TGCGCCAGCAGTTCCTACGACAGGGGCTCAGAGACCCAGTACTTC.

This clonotype was counted a few times. The chain couples TRBV24-1 to TRBJ2-5; D might be TRBD1 (6 bases). The CDR3 extends over 16 amino acids. Germline V CDR1 and CDR2: KGHDR, SFDVKD. V lost 1 base to trimming and J lost 3 bases, with 14 bases between them. The CDR3 DNA sequence: TGTGCCACCAGTGATTTTACAGGGACCCGGGAAGAGACCCAGTACTTC. It codes for CATSDFTGTREETQYF.

This clonotype has ten or more counts. The V call is TRBV12-3 or TRBV12-4, the J call TRBJ2-5, with unresolved D. The CDR3 has 16 amino acids. Trimming shortened V by 1 base and J by 0 bases, and 12 bases separated the two germline ends. Here the CDR3 DNA reads TGTGCCAGCAGTTTAGGGGCGGCCCCATACCAAGAGACCCAGTACTTC. It encodes CASSLGAAPYQETQYF.

The CDR3 sequence is CASSFEGLVTQYF. CDR3 nucleotides: TGCGCCAGCAGCTTCGAGGGTCTGGTGACCCAGTACTTC. This chain links TRBV5-1 with TRBJ2-5; D is perhaps TRBD2 (5 bases). The CDR3 sequence is 13 residues long. The germline gives CDR1 SGHRS, CDR2 YFSETQ. Trimming removed 2 bases at V and 7 bases at J, with 12 bases between.

The V call is TRBV3-1, the J call TRBJ2-1; D is ambiguous. With 1 base removed from V and 4 bases from J, the gap between germline ends came to 8 bases. Germline CDR1 and CDR2: LGHDT and YNNKEL (reference sequence). The CDR3 totals 14 residues. DNA of the CDR3: TGTGCCAGCAGCCAAGGTGGCGTATACAATGAGCAGTTCTTC. Translated: CASSQGGVYNEQFF.

The gene calls are TRBV7-9 and TRBJ2-5; no firm D call. CDR1 and CDR2 from the germline V gene are SEHNR and FQNEAQ (reference sequence). This CDR3 has 14 residues. Between the trimmed V and J ends, which lost 4 bases and 0 bases, there was a span of 9 bases. The CDR3, as DNA: TGTGCCAGCAGCTCCGTAGGCTACCAAGAGACCCAGTACTTC. Translating it yields CASSSVGYQETQYF. Based on the CDR3 plus reference TRBV7-9 and TRBJ2-5, the full variable domain is DTGVSQNPRHKITKRGQNVTFRCDPISEHNRLYWYRQTLGQGPEFLTYFQNEAQLEKSRLLSDRFSAERPKGSFSTLEIQRTEQGDSAMYLCASSSVGYQETQYFGPGTRLLVL.

The chain combines TRBV7-2 with TRBJ2-7; D not resolved. The V gene lost 1 base and the J gene lost 5 bases, with 9 bases spanning the gap. This CDR3 region has 13 residues. The germline CDR1 and CDR2 sequences are SGHTA and FQGNSA. CDR3 DNA: TGTGCCAGCAGCTTAGTACTCGAGGACGAGCAGTACTTC. This codes for CASSLVLEDEQYF. Using reference TRBV7-2 and TRBJ2-7 for the parts outside the CDR3, the full variable domain is GAGVSQSPSNKVTEKGKDVELRCDPISGHTALYWYRQSLGQGLEFLIYFQGNSAPDKSGLPSDRFSAERTGGSVSTLTIQRTQQEDSAVYLCASSLVLEDEQYFGPGTRLTVT.

This chain joins TRBV20-1 and TRBJ2-2; either TRBD1 or TRBD2 may fit D (5 bases each). CDR1 is DFQATT and CDR2 is SNEGSKA in the germline V gene (reference sequence). Trimming took off 3 bases at V and 3 bases at J, with 11 bases between the two ends. The CDR3 covers 14 residues. The CDR3 reads CSARAGADTGELFF. The DNA for the CDR3 is TGCAGTGCTAGGGCCGGGGCGGACACCGGGGAGCTGTTTTTT.

The chain combines TRBV4-1 with TRBJ2-5; D unclear. V was pared by 1 base and J by 5 bases, with 11 bases between. CDR3 length equals 14 residues. Germline V gene sequence: CDR1 MGHRA, CDR2 YSYEKL. The chain's CDR3 is CASSQGPSGETQYF. The CDR3 DNA reads TGCGCCAGCAGCCAAGGTCCTAGTGGGGAGACCCAGTACTTC.

The chain links TRBV30 to TRBJ1-1; maybe TRBD1 (6 bases). Trimming shortened V by 1 base and J by 12 bases, and 15 bases separated the two germline ends. The CDR3 consists of 12 residues. Germline lookup yields CDR1 GTSNPN and CDR2 SVGIG (reference sequence). The CDR3 loop is CAWSEGRGAPFF. CDR3 bases: TGTGCCTGGAGTGAGGGCAGGGGAGCTCCTTTCTTT.

The genes are TRBV24-1 and TRBJ2-1; 7 bases map to TRBD1. Germline V gene lookup returns CDR1 KGHDR and CDR2 SFDVKD. Trimming removed 4 bases from V and 0 bases from J; junction bases left unmatched: 2. The CDR3 has 15 residues. The CDR3 nucleotides are TGTGCCACCAGTGACAACAGGGGCTCCTACAATGAGCAGTTCTTC. Translation: CATSDNRGSYNEQFF.

The rearrangement links TRBV25-1 to TRBJ2-2; maybe TRBD1 (5 bases). Germline V gene data show CDR1 as MGHDK and CDR2 as SYGVNS. V lost 1 base and J lost 8, with 11 bases in between. The CDR3 totals 14 residues. CDR3 amino acids: CASSELGRSGELFF. Here the CDR3 DNA reads TGTGCCAGCAGTGAATTGGGGCGATCGGGGGAGCTGTTTTTT.

V is TRBV5-1 and J is TRBJ2-1; no definite D call. This CDR3 spans 13 amino acids. The V gene lost 7 bases and the J gene lost 0 bases, with 8 bases spanning the gap. Looked up from germline, CDR1 is SGHRS and CDR2 is YFSETQ. CDR3 nucleotide sequence: TGCGCCAGCGGTACTTTCTCCTACAATGAGCAGTTCTTC. It is translated as CASGTFSYNEQFF.

The chain couples TRBV7-9 to TRBJ2-5, with 9 bases identical to TRBD2. This CDR3 comprises 18 residues. Germline lookup yields CDR1 SEHNR and CDR2 FQNEAQ (reference sequence). V was pared by 5 bases and J by 11 bases, with 24 bases of the junction left unmatched. The CDR3 DNA is TGTGCCAGCAGCCGGCGGGGGGGCCTACAAAACTCCTACAATGAGCAGTACTTC. Translated: CASSRRGGLQNSYNEQYF.

This clonotype was observed a few times. This CDR3 is CASSLPHKGGGTQYF. The CDR3 nucleotides read TGTGCCAGCAGTTTACCCCATAAAGGTGGAGGGACCCAGTACTTC. The V and J genes are TRBV28 and TRBJ2-5; perhaps TRBD2 as D (5 bases). The germline CDR1 and CDR2 sequences are MDHEN and SYDVKM. The CDR3 contains 15 residues. V was clipped by 2 bases and J by 7 bases, with 17 bases between them. The whole variable domain, filled in from reference TRBV28 and TRBJ2-5, reads DVKVTQSSRYLVKRTGEKVFLECVQDMDHENMFWYRQDPGLGLRLIYFSYDVKMKEKGDIPEGYSVSREKKERFSLILESASTNQTSMYLCASSLPHKGGGTQYFGPGTRLLVL.

The chain has TRBV14 and TRBJ2-7, with D maybe TRBD2 (6 bases). The CDR3 is 16 residues long. CDR1 SGHDN and CDR2 FVKESK come from the germline V gene. The V gene lost 5 bases and the J gene lost 0 bases, with 17 bases spanning the gap. The CDR3 is CASSSRAPGGSYEQYF. CDR3 bases: TGTGCCAGCAGCAGTAGGGCTCCCGGGGGCTCCTACGAGCAGTACTTC.

This clonotype was detected a few times. The chain is built from TRBV20-1 and TRBJ2-7; D may be TRBD1 (6 bases). The CDR3 is 12 residues long. V lost 4 bases and J 4 bases, leaving 11 bases between the germline ends. Germline V CDR1 and CDR2: DFQATT, SNEGSKA (reference sequence). CDR3 DNA sequence: TGCAGTGCTAACCGGGACAAGTACGAGCAGTACTTC. Protein sequence: CSANRDKYEQYF.

This clonotype was counted only a few times. The CDR3 loop is CASSLNPGAGETQYF. The CDR3 DNA sequence: TGTGCCAGCAGCTTAAACCCAGGGGCAGGAGAGACCCAGTACTTC. The chain employs TRBV7-8 and TRBJ2-5; tentatively, D is TRBD1 (6 bases). V was pared by 2 bases and J by 4 bases, with 14 bases between. The CDR3 totals 15 residues. Germline CDR1 and CDR2: SGHVS and FQNEAQ.